The next 31 T cell receptor beta chains were all read from a single sample in a study of Graves' ophthalmopathy and Graves' hyperthyroidism. RNA transcripts provided the template for amplifying TCR beta CDR3 regions. HTBI primers were used in a first-round RT-PCR, which preceded a second-round multiplex PCR. TCRdb itself ran the multiplex PCR reads through MiXCR, one entry per CDR3 protein. This sample has around 660,000 distinct CDR3 sequences, with over 40% found just once. Sequences were obtained from peripheral blood. The receptors here all came from an adult man with Graves' ophthalmopathy.

The chain combines TRBV29-1 with TRBJ2-5; D unclear. CDR1 SQVTM and CDR2 ANQGSEA come from the germline V gene. V lost 7 bases, J lost 4 bases, and 1 base lay in between. The CDR3 sequence is 8 residues long. The CDR3 sequence is CSGETQYF. DNA of the CDR3: TGCAGCGGAGAGACCCAGTACTTC. The full variable domain, with the rest looked up from reference TRBV29-1 and TRBJ2-5, is SAVISQKPSRDICQRGTSLTIQCQVDSQVTMMFWYRQQPGQSLTLIATANQGSEATYESGFVIDKFPISRPNLTFSTLTVSNMSPEDSSIYLCSGETQYFGPGTRLLVL.

The table lists this clonotype with a few counts. This sequence joins TRBV7-9 and TRBJ2-3; D is possibly TRBD1 (7 bases). Germline V CDR1 and CDR2: SEHNR, FQNEAQ (reference sequence). The CDR3 is made up of 15 amino acids. With 3 bases removed from V and 2 bases from J, the gap between germline ends came to 12 bases. The CDR3 DNA sequence: TGTGCCAGCAGCTTCGACAGGGACTTCACAGATACGCAGTATTTT. Translated: CASSFDRDFTDTQYF.

V usage is TRBV12-3 or TRBV12-4 and J usage is TRBJ2-7; 8 bases match TRBD2. The CDR3 is 14 amino acids. The trim removed 3 bases at V and 7 bases at J, leaving 8 bases unmatched. The CDR3 sequence is CASSFAGGEEEQYF. CDR3 nucleotides: TGTGCCAGCAGTTTTGCGGGGGGCGAGGAAGAGCAGTACTTC.

This clonotype has at least ten counts. This sequence joins TRBV6-1 and TRBJ1-6; maybe TRBD1 (5 bases). The germline V and J ends were trimmed by 0 bases and 9 bases, with 15 bases remaining between them. The CDR3 spans 16 residues. CDR1 is MNHNS and CDR2 is SASEGT in the germline V gene. The CDR3 region is CASSEAHRGLSSPLHF. The CDR3 nucleotides are TGTGCCAGCAGTGAAGCGCATAGGGGTTTGAGTTCACCCCTCCACTTT.

This clonotype was seen only a few times. The chain employs TRBV3-1 and TRBJ2-7; D uncertain. The germline V gene has CDR1 LGHDT and CDR2 YNNKEL (reference sequence). There are 12 residues in the CDR3. V gave up 0 bases and J gave up 9 bases, with 9 bases separating them. The CDR3 region is CASSQDSLVQYF. Written as DNA, the CDR3 is TGTGCCAGCAGCCAAGATAGCTTGGTGCAGTACTTC.

Details on this clonotype: This may stem from a read error, because a much larger clone lies one nucleotide away. The chain uses TRBV7-9 and TRBJ2-7; D gene ambiguous. The CDR3 is made up of 13 amino acids. V was trimmed by 5 bases and J by 7 bases, leaving 15 bases between them. CDR1 is SEHNR and CDR2 is FQNEAQ in the germline V gene (reference sequence). The CDR3 loop is CASSLGNGGEQYF. CDR3 DNA: TGTGCCAGCAGCCTAGGAAACGGTGGGGAGCAGTACTTC. Full variable domain (outside the CDR3, taken from reference TRBV7-9 and TRBJ2-7): DTGVSQNPRHKITKRGQNVTFRCDPISEHNRLYWYRQTLGQGPEFLTYFQNEAQLEKSRLLSDRFSAERPKGSFSTLEIQRTEQGDSAMYLCASSLGNGGEQYFGPGTRLTVT.

The CDR3 coding sequence is TGTGCCAACCCAGGACAGCCTAACTATGGCTACACCTTC. Translation gives CANPGQPNYGYTF. This sequence joins TRBV2 and TRBJ1-2; D might be TRBD1 (6 bases). Trimming stripped 10 bases from V and 0 bases from J, with 12 bases between. Per germline, CDR1 SNHLY and CDR2 FYNNEI. The CDR3 sequence is 13 residues long.

This clonotype was detected ten times or more. The rearrangement links TRBV7-9 to TRBJ1-3; the D is unclear. In germline, CDR1 is SEHNR, CDR2 FQNEAQ (reference sequence). This CDR3 comprises 14 residues. Trimming pared 3 bases from V and 4 bases from J, leaving 10 bases between. The CDR3 bases are TGTGCCAGCAGCTTCGACGCAAGAGGAAACACCATATATTTT. It translates to CASSFDARGNTIYF.

V gene TRBV11-2 combines with J gene TRBJ1-3; no clear D. The germline CDR1 and CDR2 sequences are SGHAT and FQNNGV. CDR3 size: 18 residues. Trimming pared 5 bases from V and 2 bases from J, leaving 22 bases between. CDR3: CASSPVKGRATTGNTIYF. CDR3 coding DNA: TGTGCCAGCAGCCCGGTAAAAGGCCGGGCCACAACTGGAAACACCATATATTTT.

The chain couples TRBV7-9 to TRBJ1-2, with a possible D match to TRBD1 (5 bases). Trimming removed 0 bases at V and 7 bases at J, with 12 bases between. Germline CDR1 SEHNR, CDR2 FQNEAQ (reference sequence). The length of the CDR3 is 14 residues. Here the CDR3 reads CASSLAQGVGGYTF. DNA of the CDR3: TGTGCCAGCAGCTTAGCGCAGGGAGTTGGTGGCTACACCTTC.

This clonotype came up once. The chain employs TRBV29-1 and TRBJ2-7, with TRBD2 as a possible D gene (6 bases). The germline gives CDR1 SQVTM, CDR2 ANQGSEA. V lost 3 bases and J lost 3, with 9 bases in between. This CDR3 region has 12 residues. Here the CDR3 reads CSVDAGNYEQYF. The CDR3 DNA reads as TGCAGCGTTGACGCGGGGAACTACGAGCAGTACTTC.

The chain uses TRBV19 and TRBJ2-3, with 10 bases identical to TRBD2. The J call may be faulty, since TRBJ2-7 better matches the DNA end. This CDR3 contains 14 residues. Germline CDR1 LNHDA, CDR2 SQIVND (reference sequence). The CDR3: CASKLAGSTDTQYF. CDR3 nucleotide sequence: TGTGCCAGTAAACTAGCGGGAAGCACAGATACGCAGTACTTC.

This clonotype was recorded many times. J is TRBJ1-2 and V is TRBV5-4; maybe TRBD1 (6 bases). The CDR3 contains 13 residues. Trimming shortened V by 3 bases and J by 4 bases, and 10 bases separated the two germline ends. Germline-derived CDR1 and CDR2 are SGHNT and YYREEE (reference sequence). CDR3 DNA sequence: TGTGCCAGCAGCTCGATGGACAGCTATGGCTACACCTTC. Amino acid sequence: CASSSMDSYGYTF.

This rearrangement joins TRBV9 to TRBJ1-6; no clear D gene. Germline V gene lookup returns CDR1 SGDLS and CDR2 YYNGEE. There are 15 residues in the CDR3. The V gene lost 7 bases and the J gene lost 0 bases, with 11 bases spanning the gap. This chain's CDR3 is CASHREISYNSPLHF. Written as DNA, the CDR3 is TGTGCCAGCCACCGCGAGATCTCCTATAATTCACCCCTCCACTTT.

The V call is TRBV5-1, the J call TRBJ2-5; TRBD2 matches at 8 bases. The V gene end was trimmed by 0 bases and the J gene end by 5 bases; junction bases not matched to a gene: 3. The CDR3 has 14 amino acids. Germline CDR1 and CDR2: SGHRS and YFSETQ. Here the CDR3 DNA reads TGCGCCAGCAGCTTGGCGGGAGGGGTTGAGACCCAGTACTTC. Translating gives CASSLAGGVETQYF.

The genes are TRBV29-1 and TRBJ2-7; TRBD1 matches 8 bases. This CDR3 has 13 amino acids. Per the germline V gene, CDR1 is SQVTM and CDR2 is ANQGSEA. The V and J ends lost 4 bases and 7 bases, in that order; junction bases with no gene match: 9. CDR3 sequence (DNA): TGCAGCGTTGGGGGGCAGGGGGCGGGAGAGCAGTACTTC. Protein: CSVGGQGAGEQYF.

This clonotype was seen more than once but under ten times. This chain links TRBV10-2 with TRBJ2-3; 10 positions agree with TRBD2. The V segment lost 2 bases and the J segment 1 base; nucleotides outside the gene matches: 0. The CDR3 loop spans 15 amino acids. The germline V gene encodes CDR1 WSHSY and CDR2 SAAADI. The CDR3 here is CASSELAGGTDTQYF. The CDR3 DNA is TGCGCCAGCAGTGAGCTAGCGGGGGGCACAGATACGCAGTATTTT.

This clonotype was seen many times. The chain links TRBV24-1 to TRBJ1-2; weak D call: TRBD1 (6 bases). The V and J ends lost 3 bases and 8 bases respectively, with 15 bases between them. This CDR3 spans 14 amino acids. The germline V gene encodes CDR1 KGHDR and CDR2 SFDVKD. CDR3 DNA sequence: TGTGCCACCAGTGATGCACCGGACAGTAGAGGCTACACCTTC. It codes for CATSDAPDSRGYTF.

CDR3 in amino acids: CSVEETYTEAFF. The DNA for the CDR3 is TGCAGCGTTGAAGAGACTTACACTGAAGCTTTCTTT. The chain is built from TRBV29-1 and TRBJ1-1; the D is unclear. CDR3 length: 12 residues. Germline assignment: CDR1 SQVTM and CDR2 ANQGSEA. V lost 0 bases and J lost 3, with 5 bases in between.

This clonotype was detected ten times or more. The CDR3 DNA follows: TGTGCCAGCAGCTCGCCCATGAATCCCTACGAGCAGTACTTC. As protein: CASSSPMNPYEQYF. The J gene is TRBJ2-7, the V gene TRBV7-3; D is unclear. The CDR3 contains 14 residues. V was shortened by 4 bases and J by 2 bases, with 12 bases between the two germline ends. In germline, CDR1 is SGHTA, CDR2 FQGTGA.

This clonotype occurred once. V gene TRBV10-3 combines with J gene TRBJ2-7; 15 bases are a match to TRBD2. J gave up 4 bases and V 11 bases, and 9 bases lay outside the gene matches. The CDR3 covers 15 residues. Per germline, CDR1 ENHRY and CDR2 SYGVKD. In DNA, the CDR3 is TGTGCCGCCGGAGGACTAGCGGGAGGGCCTTACGAGCAGTACTTC. It encodes CAAGGLAGGPYEQYF.

The gene calls are TRBV30 and TRBJ1-1, with TRBD1 matching over 9 bases. With V trimmed by 1 base and J by 3 bases, 3 bases remained unmatched. The germline gives CDR1 GTSNPN, CDR2 SVGIG (reference sequence). This CDR3 has 14 residues. The DNA of the CDR3 is TGTGCCTGGAGTGCTGGGACAGGGCACACTGAAGCTTTCTTT. Translating it yields CAWSAGTGHTEAFF.

On this clonotype itself: At one end, the junction sequence differs from germline, possibly due to a read error. V is TRBV14 and J is TRBJ2-2; 9 bases are shared with TRBD2. This CDR3 is built from 17 residues. Looked up from germline, CDR1 is SGHDN and CDR2 is FVKESK. The CDR3 nucleotides read TGTGCCAGCAGCCAAGGTCTTAGCGGGAGCGGAACCGGGGAGCTGCTTTTT. Translation: CASSQGLSGSGTGELLF.

The V call is TRBV9, the J call TRBJ1-6; unclear D gene. The CDR3 consists of 18 residues. Germline CDR1 and CDR2: SGDLS and YYNGEE. Deletions cut 4 bases from V and 7 bases from J, with 24 bases between. CDR3 DNA sequence: TGTGCCAGCAGCCACGGTGGCCTTTTACAGAGATCCAATTCACCCCTCCACTTT. This sequence encodes CASSHGGLLQRSNSPLHF.

As regards this clonotype: A much more abundant neighbour one base away suggests this may be a read error. Since no conserved phenylalanine or tryptophan closes the CDR3, a read error is the likely cause. The chain recombines TRBV2 with TRBJ1-5, with D possibly being TRBD1 (5 bases). V was trimmed by 4 bases and J by 7 bases, leaving 14 bases between them. CDR3 size: 14 residues. CDR1 SNHLY and CDR2 FYNNEI come from the germline V gene. The CDR3 protein is CASSVQGKEQPQHL. In DNA form, the CDR3 reads TGTGCCAGCAGTGTCCAGGGAAAAGAGCAGCCCCAGCATCTT.

The genes are TRBV6-4 and TRBJ2-7, with TRBD1 matching 7 bases. Per germline, CDR1 MRHNA and CDR2 SNTAGT. V was pared by 8 bases and J by 5 bases, with 12 bases of the junction left unmatched. The length of the CDR3 is 14 residues. The CDR3 nucleotides are TGTGCCAGCTCACCAGCCCCAGGGGGTAACGAGCAGTACTTC. Translating gives CASSPAPGGNEQYF.

The rearrangement links TRBV20-1 to TRBJ2-5, with D unclear. This CDR3 contains 12 residues. The V end lost 3 bases, the J end lost 1 base, and 6 bases lay between the germline ends. CDR1 and CDR2 (germline): DFQATT, SNEGSKA (reference sequence). The CDR3 loop reads CSARQPQETQYF. CDR3 DNA sequence: TGCAGTGCTAGGCAGCCCCAAGAGACCCAGTACTTC.

V is TRBV15 and J is TRBJ2-2; possibly TRBD2 for D (6 bases). CDR3 length equals 15 residues. The V end lost 1 base, the J end lost 6 bases, and 12 bases lay between the germline ends. CDR1 and CDR2 (germline): LNHNV, YYDKDF (reference sequence). The chain's CDR3 is CATSRVQAGPGELFF. CDR3 bases: TGTGCCACCAGCAGAGTACAGGCGGGGCCCGGGGAGCTGTTTTTT.

This clonotype has just a few counts. The chain combines TRBV7-8 with TRBJ1-1; a weak D match, TRBD1 (5 bases). Between the trimmed V and J ends, which lost 11 bases and 2 bases, there was a span of 9 bases. This CDR3 spans 11 amino acids. Germline loops: CDR1 SGHVS, CDR2 FQNEAQ. The DNA for the CDR3 is TGTGCCCTGACAGCTAACACTGAAGCTTTCTTT. This codes for CALTANTEAFF.

V is TRBV10-3 and J is TRBJ1-3, with D perhaps matching TRBD1 (5 bases). The germline V and J ends were trimmed by 4 bases and 8 bases, with 15 bases remaining between them. Germline assignment: CDR1 ENHRY and CDR2 SYGVKD. CDR3 length equals 14 residues. The CDR3 DNA is TGTGCCATCAGTGGAAGGGGAGTCCAAGACACCATATATTTT. Translated, it gives CAISGRGVQDTIYF.

This clonotype was seen ten or more times. This chain uses TRBV20-1 with TRBJ1-1; D is uncertain. Germline CDR1 reads DFQATT; CDR2 reads SNEGSKA (reference sequence). The V gene lost 0 bases and the J gene lost 3 bases, with 11 bases spanning the gap. This CDR3 is 14 amino acids long. The CDR3 region is CSARDTRSDTEAFF. CDR3 nucleotide sequence: TGCAGTGCTAGAGACACCCGTTCGGACACTGAAGCTTTCTTT.